This TCR beta chain appears in the sequencing data of a study of Ad26.COV2.S vaccination and SARS-CoV-2 variants. The CDR3 is 16 amino acids. The germline CDR1 and CDR2 sequences are SGHAT and FQNNGV. Between the trimmed V and J ends, which lost 4 bases and 4 bases, there was a span of 19 bases. Profiling relied on immunoSEQ multiplex PCR, and the TCRdb table lists in-frame clones only, not all of them. The sample includes about 350,000 clones, about 85% of them seen just once. Treatment given: some 20 received Ad26.COV2.S at low or high dose, single or two shots; 5 received placebo; per-sample allocation not given. Collection of samples fell on day 63 after the first vaccine or placebo injection. Boston hosted the donor, who was an adult aged 18-55 years.

The sample was peripheral blood, taken in a trial of Ad26.COV2.S vaccine versus placebo. This TCR was recovered from a person between 18 and 65 years old who received the Ad26.COV2.S COVID-19 vaccine or a placebo. The chain is built from TRBV11-2 and TRBJ2-5; TRBD1 is a possible D gene (7 bases). CDR3 coding DNA: TGTGCCAGCAGCTCACCCGCGACAGGGCGGGGAGAGACCCAGTACTTC. Translated: CASSSPATGRGETQYF.